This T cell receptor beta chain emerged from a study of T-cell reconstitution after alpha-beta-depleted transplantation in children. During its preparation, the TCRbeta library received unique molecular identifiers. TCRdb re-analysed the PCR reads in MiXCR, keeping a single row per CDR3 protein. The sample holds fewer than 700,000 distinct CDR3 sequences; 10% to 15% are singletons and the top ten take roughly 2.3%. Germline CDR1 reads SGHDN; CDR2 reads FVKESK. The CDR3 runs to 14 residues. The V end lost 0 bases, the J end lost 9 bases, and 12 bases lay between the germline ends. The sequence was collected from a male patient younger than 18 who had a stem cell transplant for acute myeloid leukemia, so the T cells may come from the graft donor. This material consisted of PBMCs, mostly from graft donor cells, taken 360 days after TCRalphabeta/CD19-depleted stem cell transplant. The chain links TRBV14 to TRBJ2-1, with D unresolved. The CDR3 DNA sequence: TGTGCCAGCAGCCAAGATCTGGCCAGTGGTGAGCAGTTCTTC. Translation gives CASSQDLASGEQFF.